This T cell receptor (beta chain) is drawn from a study of T cell repertoires in cytomegalovirus infection. Study information: Signatures in public TCR beta sequences pointed to both CMV infection and matching HLA type.

TCRdb reprocessed the reads with MiXCR, giving one entry per CDR3 protein. This sample carries nearly 550,000 distinct CDR3 sequences, approximately 15% of them seen once, and the ten largest clones take more than 20%. With V trimmed by 1 base and J by 8 bases, 7 bases remained unmatched. The CDR3 loop spans 14 amino acids. CDR1 is SGDLS and CDR2 is YYNGEE in the germline V gene. Points from the study as a whole: Predominance within the ex vivo response was attributable to HLA-C-restricted CMV-specific TCR beta clonotypes.

A note on this clonotype: The antigen remains unidentified.

The origin of this receptor is a human donor in good health (CMV status not recorded). Some clones in this sample may be carry-over from other donors' samples. The genes are TRBV9 and TRBJ1-2; 8 bases align to TRBD1. Sequencing input: CD8+ T cells from PBMCs. CDR3 loop: CASSVTDRGGGYTF. As DNA, the CDR3 is TGTGCCAGCAGCGTAACAGACAGGGGAGGCGGCTACACCTTC.